This T cell receptor (beta chain) was recorded in a study of brain T cells in children with intractable seizures. The time point: blood from clinic visit 5 months post-surgery; TSC patient then seizure free. Only cases whose brain tissue showed the highest T cell transcript signatures were sequenced. At least one anti-epileptic drug was given before surgery. Generated by immunoSEQ multiplex PCR, the TCRdb table keeps only in-frame clones and is missing some. The data contain about 340,000 clones, 93% of them singletons. The CDR3 is made up of 16 amino acids. Per the germline V gene, CDR1 is SGHVS and CDR2 is FQNEAQ. V lost 4 bases, J lost 0 bases, and 15 bases lay in between.

The sample was peripheral blood, taken about 5 months after surgery. This chain uses TRBV7-8 with TRBJ1-1, with D perhaps matching TRBD1 (6 bases). This receptor was obtained from a boy under two years old with tuberous sclerosis and intractable seizures. In DNA form, the CDR3 reads TGTGCCAGCAGCTCATTCCGGGACACCATGAACACTGAAGCTTTCTTT. Its translation is CASSSFRDTMNTEAFF.